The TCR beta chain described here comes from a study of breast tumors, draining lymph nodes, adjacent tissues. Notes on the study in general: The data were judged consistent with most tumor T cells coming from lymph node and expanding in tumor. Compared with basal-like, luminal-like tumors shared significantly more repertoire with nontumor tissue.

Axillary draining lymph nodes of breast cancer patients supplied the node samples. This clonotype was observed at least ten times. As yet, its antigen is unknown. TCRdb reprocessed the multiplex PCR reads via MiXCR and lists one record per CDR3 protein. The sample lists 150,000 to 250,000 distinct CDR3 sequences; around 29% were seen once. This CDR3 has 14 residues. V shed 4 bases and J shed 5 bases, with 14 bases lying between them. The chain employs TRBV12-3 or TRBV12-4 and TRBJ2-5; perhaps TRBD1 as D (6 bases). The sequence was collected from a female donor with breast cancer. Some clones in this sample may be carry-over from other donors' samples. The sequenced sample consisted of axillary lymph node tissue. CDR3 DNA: TGTGCCAGCAGTTCCGGACAGCCAGGGGAGACCCAGTACTTC. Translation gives CASSSGQPGETQYF.